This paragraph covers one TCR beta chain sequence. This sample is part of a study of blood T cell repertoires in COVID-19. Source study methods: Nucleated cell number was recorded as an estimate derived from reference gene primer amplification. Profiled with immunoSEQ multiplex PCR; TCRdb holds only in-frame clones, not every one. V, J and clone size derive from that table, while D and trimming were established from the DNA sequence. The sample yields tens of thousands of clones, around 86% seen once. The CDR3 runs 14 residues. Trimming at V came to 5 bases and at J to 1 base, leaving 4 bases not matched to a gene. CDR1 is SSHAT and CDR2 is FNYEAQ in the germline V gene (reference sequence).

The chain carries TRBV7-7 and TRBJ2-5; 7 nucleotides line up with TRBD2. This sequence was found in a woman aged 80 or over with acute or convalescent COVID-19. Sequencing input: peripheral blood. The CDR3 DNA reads TGTGCCAGCAGCCGCACTAGCGTCCAAGAGACCCAGTACTTC. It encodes CASSRTSVQETQYF.